The TCR beta chain under discussion was sequenced for a study of blood T cell repertoires in COVID-19. The wider study: Researchers got acute and convalescent COVID-19 samples from the United States, Italy and Spain. The cDNA or gDNA used as material had been derived from T cells, B-cell-depleted T cells, or PBMCs.

From germline, CDR1 is SGHRS and CDR2 YFSETQ. The CDR3 contains 15 residues. V shed 0 bases, J shed 7 bases, and the junction held 4 bases outside the gene matches. Original analysis: Quantification of nucleated cells was approximated via reference gene primer amplification. Sequencing was performed with immunoSEQ multiplex PCR; in TCRdb, only in-frame clones are kept and a portion is missing. V, J and clone size are taken as reported in that table, and D and trimming were inferred from the DNA itself. Among some 140,000 clones listed, around three quarters were seen once. The source of this sequence is a man aged 60 to 69 with acute or convalescent COVID-19. Sample: peripheral blood. The chain links TRBV5-1 to TRBJ2-5; the match to TRBD2 covers 12 bases. CDR3 sequence (DNA): TGCGCCAGCAGCTTGGCCCAGACTAGCGGGAGGACCCAGTACTTC. This encodes CASSLAQTSGRTQYF. Together with reference TRBV5-1 and TRBJ2-5, the CDR3 gives the full variable domain: KAGVTQTPRYLIKTRGQQVTLSCSPISGHRSVSWYQQTPGQGLQFLFEYFSETQRNKGNFPGRFSGRQFSNSRSEMNVSTLELGDSALYLCASSLAQTSGRTQYFGPGTRLLVL.